This is a list of T cell receptor beta chains from one sample in a study of immune evolution from preneoplasia to lung adenocarcinoma. Profiled with immunoSEQ multiplex PCR; TCRdb holds only in-frame clones, not every one. The table lists about 6,300 clones, 65% to 85% of them singletons. The specimen was FFPE lung adenocarcinoma in situ tissue. These receptors were collected from an older donor with lung adenocarcinoma. The CDR3 runs from the conserved cysteine through the conserved F or W. A D gene is named only where the DNA matches it firmly. Clone size is not always given. Where it is, it says once, few, many or a class for expanded clones.

abundance,d_gene,j_gene,v_gene,CDR3nt,CDR3aa
few,NA,TRBJ2-7,TRBV10-3,TGTGCCATCAGTGATGAGGCGGGTTTTGCCTACGAGCAGTACTTC,CAISDEAGFAYEQYF
NA,NA,TRBJ2-7,TRBV10-2,TGCGCCAGCAGTGACAGGGCGGGTCCCTACGAGCAGTACTTC,CASSDRAGPYEQYF
NA,TRBD1,TRBJ1-1,TRBV6-1,TGTGCCAGCACTATAACGGGACAGGGGAACACTGAAGCTTTCTTT,CASTITGQGNTEAFF
once,NA,TRBJ1-2,TRBV7-2,TGTGCCAGCAGCTTGCTGGGACCCGCGGCCACCTTC,CASSLLGPAATF
NA,NA,TRBJ1-1,TRBV5-1,TGCGCCAGCAGTCCCCCGGGGGGCACTGAAGCTTTCTTT,CASSPPGGTEAFF
NA,TRBD1,TRBJ1-2,TRBV7-6,TGTGCCAGCAGCTCTGGGACAGGGAACTATGGCTACACCTTC,CASSSGTGNYGYTF
NA,NA,TRBJ1-2,TRBV10-3,TGTGCCATCAGGAAGACAGGAGCTAACTATGGCTACACCTTC,CAIRKTGANYGYTF
NA,NA,TRBJ2-6,TRBV15,TGTGCCACCAGCAGAGATGTGAACTCTGGGGCCAACGTCCTGACTTTC,CATSRDVNSGANVLTF
NA,NA,TRBJ1-2,TRBV7-2,TGTGCCAGCAGCTTAGTCGGGCGGTTAGCTAACTATGGCTACACCTTC,CASSLVGRLANYGYTF
NA,NA,TRBJ2-7,TRBV18,TGTGCCAGCTCACCACAGGCACAGGACGAGCAGTACTTC,CASSPQAQDEQYF
NA,TRBD2,TRBJ2-7,TRBV11-2,TGTGCCAGCAGCTCCATTCACCTTGCCGGGGGGTACGAGCAGTACTTC,CASSSIHLAGGYEQYF
once,TRBD1,TRBJ1-3,TRBV10-3,TGTGCCATCAGTGAGGCGGTGACAGGGGGCTCTGGAAACACCATATATTTT,CAISEAVTGGSGNTIYF
NA,NA,TRBJ1-2,TRBV7-9,TGTGCCAGCAGCTTAGCGGTGGCACCAAGTTCGATTAACTATGGCTACACCTTC,CASSLAVAPSSINYGYTF
few,TRBD1,TRBJ2-2,TRBV9,TGTGCCAGCACCCCGGGACAGGGGGCCGGGGAGCTGTTTTTT,CASTPGQGAGELFF
NA,NA,TRBJ2-1,TRBV7-9,TGTGCCAGCAGCCGGGTCTCCTATGAGCAGTTCTTC,CASSRVSYEQFF
NA,TRBD2,TRBJ2-3,TRBV11-2,TGTGCCAGCAGCTTAGGTTTGCTGGCGGGAGTGGACACGCAGTATTTT,CASSLGLLAGVDTQYF
NA,TRBD1,TRBJ1-2,TRBV2,TGTGCCAGCAGAACGGAACCGTGGACAGGGGACAGCTACACCTTC,CASRTEPWTGDSYTF
NA,TRBD1,TRBJ1-1,TRBV14,TGTGCCAGCAGAAGCCGGGACAGGGGCATGAACACTGAAGCTTTCTTT,CASRSRDRGMNTEAFF
NA,TRBD2,TRBJ2-2,TRBV27,TGTGCCAGCAGTGCCTGGACTAGCGGTGGGACCGGGGAGCTGTTTTTT,CASSAWTSGGTGELFF
NA,NA,TRBJ2-7,TRBV11-3,TGTGCCAGCAGTTCTCGGGACACCTCCTACGAGCAGTACTTC,CASSSRDTSYEQYF
few,NA,TRBJ1-1,TRBV18,TGTGCCAGCTCACCGGCAGGCCGCTTGAACACTGAAGCTTTCTTT,CASSPAGRLNTEAFF
NA,TRBD1,TRBJ2-2,TRBV6-5,TGTGCCAGCAGCCTTGGGGACAGGGGGGAGCTGTTTTTT,CASSLGDRGELFF
NA,TRBD2,TRBJ2-7,TRBV27,TGTGCCAGCAGTCCGGGACTAGCGGGAGGTGGGTACGAGCAGTACTTC,CASSPGLAGGGYEQYF
NA,NA,TRBJ2-1,TRBV18,TGTGCCAGCTCACCACGGCCGGGGAAACTGAGCTCCTACAATGAGCAGTTCTTC,CASSPRPGKLSSYNEQFF
NA,NA,TRBJ2-5,TRBV14,TGTGCCAGCAGCCCTGGGGGGCTGGGCGAAACCCAGTACTTC,CASSPGGLGETQYF
NA,NA,TRBJ1-5,TRBV19,TGTGCCAGTAGTATAGATCAATCGGCGGGAGTGCCCCAGCATTTT,CASSIDQSAGVPQHF